Described below is a single T cell receptor beta chain sequence and its context. Its antigen is undetermined. TCRdb's table, derived via immunoSEQ multiplex PCR, lists solely in-frame clones and lacks some. Of over 120,000 clones listed, under 95% are singletons. These data come from a study of T cell responses to AZD1222 COVID-19 vaccine. Broader study findings: Repertoires were obtained only post-peak T cell response.

The CDR3 consists of 14 residues. Germline V gene data show CDR1 as MGHDK and CDR2 as SYGVNS. The ends were cut back, 7 bases at V and 3 bases at J, with 15 bases in the middle. Here the sequenced sample was peripheral blood, taken on day 0 of AZD1222 vaccination. This TCR was recovered from an adult in good health. The chain combines TRBV25-1 with TRBJ1-1; perhaps TRBD1 as D (6 bases). The CDR3 sequence is CASITGAGDTEAFF. The CDR3 region has the DNA TGTGCCAGCATTACAGGAGCAGGGGACACTGAAGCTTTCTTT.